This is a list of T cell receptor beta chains from one sample in a study of OX40 agonist ivuxolimab in advanced cancers. The assay was immunoSEQ multiplex PCR, and TCRdb's table has in-frame clones only and misses some. The repertoire has more than 75,000 clones, about 86% of them found once; the top ten carry 0.8% to 1%. The input for sequencing was CD4+ or CD8+ T cells sorted from blood, taken in a trial of the OX40 agonist ivuxolimab. The receptor set was obtained from an adult with an advanced solid tumor such as melanoma, head and neck, liver or kidney cancer. CDR3s include the opening cysteine and the closing phenylalanine or tryptophan. The order of the fields is clone size, V gene, D gene, J gene, CDR3 DNA, CDR3 protein. A D gene is named only where the DNA matches it firmly. The size field is filled for only some rows; it gives once, few, many or a size class.

clone size: NA; V gene: TRBV6-5; D gene: NA; J gene: TRBJ1-1; CDR3 DNA: TGTGCCAGCGCGCAGGGGATGAGTACTGAAGCTTTCTTT; CDR3 protein: CASAQGMSTEAFF
clone size: NA; V gene: TRBV15; D gene: NA; J gene: TRBJ1-1; CDR3 DNA: TGTGCCACCAGCAGAGATAGAGCCGGCACTGAAGCTTTCTTT; CDR3 protein: CATSRDRAGTEAFF
clone size: NA; V gene: TRBV4-3; D gene: NA; J gene: TRBJ1-3; CDR3 DNA: TGCGCCAGCAGCCAAGGGTTTTCCGGAAACACCATATATTTT; CDR3 protein: CASSQGFSGNTIYF
clone size: NA; V gene: TRBV7-3; D gene: NA; J gene: TRBJ2-5; CDR3 DNA: TGTGCCAGCAGCTCCGGGTTCAAGGGGCGAGAGACCCAGTACTTC; CDR3 protein: CASSSGFKGRETQYF
clone size: NA; V gene: TRBV18; D gene: TRBD1; J gene: TRBJ2-5; CDR3 DNA: TGTGCCAGCTCACGCCTACAGGGGGCCGGGCAAGAGACCCAGTACTTC; CDR3 protein: CASSRLQGAGQETQYF
clone size: NA; V gene: TRBV4-1; D gene: NA; J gene: TRBJ2-2; CDR3 DNA: TGCGCCAGCAGCCATTGGGCCACCGGGGAGCTGTTTTTT; CDR3 protein: CASSHWATGELFF
clone size: NA; V gene: TRBV7-6; D gene: TRBD1; J gene: TRBJ2-2; CDR3 DNA: TGTGCCAGCAGCTCCTTGTTGACAGGGGGTAGGACCGGGGAGCTGTTTTTT; CDR3 protein: CASSSLLTGGRTGELFF
clone size: few; V gene: TRBV13; D gene: NA; J gene: TRBJ1-4; CDR3 DNA: TGTGCCAGCAGCTTACCGGGGGCTGAAAAACTGTTTTTT; CDR3 protein: CASSLPGAEKLFF
clone size: NA; V gene: TRBV5-1; D gene: TRBD1; J gene: TRBJ1-1; CDR3 DNA: TGCGCCAGCAGCTTGATGGGACAGGGGATGAACACTGAAGCTTTCTTT; CDR3 protein: CASSLMGQGMNTEAFF
clone size: once; V gene: TRBV6-5; D gene: NA; J gene: TRBJ1-1; CDR3 DNA: TGTGCCAGCAGACCTACCCCCCCCGCTAACACTGAAGCTTTCTTT; CDR3 protein: CASRPTPPANTEAFF
clone size: NA; V gene: TRBV7-2; D gene: NA; J gene: TRBJ2-4; CDR3 DNA: TGTGCCAGCAGCTCGCTAGATTGGGGAGCCAAAAACATTCAGTACTTC; CDR3 protein: CASSSLDWGAKNIQYF
clone size: NA; V gene: TRBV6-6; D gene: NA; J gene: TRBJ2-4; CDR3 DNA: TGTGCCAGCAGTTACATGTCGATTCAGTACTTC; CDR3 protein: CASSYMSIQYF
clone size: few; V gene: TRBV1; D gene: NA; J gene: TRBJ2-3; CDR3 DNA: TGCACCAGCAGCCAAGGATCGCGGGGGATAGACCGGGGAGATACGCAGTATTTT; CDR3 protein: CTSSQGSRGIDRGDTQYF
clone size: NA; V gene: TRBV5-6; D gene: NA; J gene: TRBJ1-1; CDR3 DNA: TGTGCCAGCAGCTTACCGAACACCAACCTGTGGACTGAAGCTTTCTTT; CDR3 protein: CASSLPNTNLWTEAFF
clone size: NA; V gene: TRBV11-2; D gene: TRBD1; J gene: TRBJ2-5; CDR3 DNA: TGTGCCAGCAGCCTGGGACAGGCTCAAGAGACCCAGTACTTC; CDR3 protein: CASSLGQAQETQYF
clone size: NA; V gene: TRBV29-1; D gene: NA; J gene: TRBJ2-5; CDR3 DNA: TGCAGCGTTGCTCCCCTAGCGCAAGAGACCCAGTACTTC; CDR3 protein: CSVAPLAQETQYF
clone size: NA; V gene: TRBV7-6; D gene: TRBD2; J gene: TRBJ2-7; CDR3 DNA: TGTGCCAGCAGCTTAGGGACTAGCGGATCCTACGAGCAGTACTTC; CDR3 protein: CASSLGTSGSYEQYF
clone size: NA; V gene: TRBV7-2; D gene: TRBD1; J gene: TRBJ2-4; CDR3 DNA: TGTGCCAGCAGCTCAGACAGGGTAGCCAAAAACATTCAGTACTTC; CDR3 protein: CASSSDRVAKNIQYF
clone size: NA; V gene: TRBV5-1; D gene: NA; J gene: TRBJ2-5; CDR3 DNA: TGCGCCAGCAGCCCAGCGAGTCAGACCATCCAAGAGACCCAGTACTTC; CDR3 protein: CASSPASQTIQETQYF
clone size: NA; V gene: TRBV19; D gene: NA; J gene: TRBJ2-5; CDR3 DNA: TGTGCCAGTAGTATAGACGGCGGACAAGAGACCCAGTACTTC; CDR3 protein: CASSIDGGQETQYF
clone size: NA; V gene: TRBV5-1; D gene: TRBD2; J gene: TRBJ2-3; CDR3 DNA: TGCGCCAGCAGCAGGGGACTATTTGGTCTTGACACAGATACGCAGTATTTT; CDR3 protein: CASSRGLFGLDTDTQYF
clone size: NA; V gene: TRBV11-2; D gene: TRBD2; J gene: TRBJ2-3; CDR3 DNA: TGTGCCAGCAGCGTCCTTAGCGGGACCTTAACAGATACGCAGTATTTT; CDR3 protein: CASSVLSGTLTDTQYF
clone size: few; V gene: TRBV19; D gene: NA; J gene: TRBJ1-1; CDR3 DNA: TGTGCCAGTAGTTCAAATATGAACACTGAAGCTTTCTTT; CDR3 protein: CASSSNMNTEAFF
clone size: NA; V gene: TRBV11-3; D gene: TRBD1; J gene: TRBJ1-3; CDR3 DNA: TGTGCCAGCAGCTTGGGACAGGGGTCGGGAAACACCATATATTTT; CDR3 protein: CASSLGQGSGNTIYF
clone size: NA; V gene: TRBV28; D gene: NA; J gene: TRBJ1-5; CDR3 DNA: TGTGCCAGCAGTTCCTACCAGCCCCAGCATTTT; CDR3 protein: CASSSYQPQHF
clone size: NA; V gene: TRBV29-1; D gene: TRBD2; J gene: TRBJ2-3; CDR3 DNA: TGCAGCGACGGGACTAGCGGGAGGGAAGCGCAGTATTTT; CDR3 protein: CSDGTSGREAQYF
clone size: NA; V gene: TRBV7-2; D gene: NA; J gene: TRBJ2-7; CDR3 DNA: TGTGCCAGCAGCCCCGGTGGAGTAGCGAGCTACGAGCAGTACTTC; CDR3 protein: CASSPGGVASYEQYF
clone size: NA; V gene: TRBV11-3; D gene: TRBD1; J gene: TRBJ2-3; CDR3 DNA: TGTGCCAGCAGCTTACAGGGGGCATATACGCAGTATTTT; CDR3 protein: CASSLQGAYTQYF
clone size: NA; V gene: TRBV7-6; D gene: TRBD1; J gene: TRBJ1-3; CDR3 DNA: TGTGCCAGCAGCTTAGGACAGGGCCCTGGAAACACCATATATTTT; CDR3 protein: CASSLGQGPGNTIYF
clone size: NA; V gene: TRBV7-2; D gene: TRBD2; J gene: TRBJ2-7; CDR3 DNA: TGTGCCAGCAGCCGGGGACTAGCGGGACCCTACGAGCAGTACTTC; CDR3 protein: CASSRGLAGPYEQYF
clone size: NA; V gene: TRBV7-6; D gene: NA; J gene: TRBJ2-5; CDR3 DNA: TGTGCCAGCAGCGCCTGGGAGACCCAGTACTTC; CDR3 protein: CASSAWETQYF
clone size: NA; V gene: TRBV19; D gene: NA; J gene: TRBJ1-2; CDR3 DNA: TGTGCCAGTAGTATTCGACTCGACAGCTATGGCTACACCTTC; CDR3 protein: CASSIRLDSYGYTF
clone size: once; V gene: TRBV7-2; D gene: NA; J gene: TRBJ2-4; CDR3 DNA: TGTGCCAGCAGCCAAACTACTGTGGGCATTCAGTACTTC; CDR3 protein: CASSQTTVGIQYF
clone size: NA; V gene: TRBV7-9; D gene: NA; J gene: TRBJ2-5; CDR3 DNA: TGTGCCAGCAGCCGCGGGGCTCAAGAGACCCAGTACTTC; CDR3 protein: CASSRGAQETQYF
clone size: NA; V gene: TRBV5-1; D gene: NA; J gene: TRBJ2-3; CDR3 DNA: TGCGCCAGCAGCTTGGCCACAGCCTCAGATACGCAGTATTTT; CDR3 protein: CASSLATASDTQYF
clone size: NA; V gene: TRBV6-6; D gene: NA; J gene: TRBJ1-2; CDR3 DNA: TGTGCCAGCAGTGGGGGGCGGGCAGAAGCTAACTATGGCTACACCTTC; CDR3 protein: CASSGGRAEANYGYTF
clone size: NA; V gene: TRBV30; D gene: TRBD2; J gene: TRBJ2-2; CDR3 DNA: TGTGCCTGGAGTCCCCGATCTAGCGGAGACACCGGGGAGCTGTTTTTT; CDR3 protein: CAWSPRSSGDTGELFF
clone size: NA; V gene: TRBV4-1; D gene: NA; J gene: TRBJ1-1; CDR3 DNA: TGCGCCAGCAGCCGAGGGGTGACTGAAGCTTTCTTT; CDR3 protein: CASSRGVTEAFF
clone size: NA; V gene: TRBV5-1; D gene: NA; J gene: TRBJ2-5; CDR3 DNA: TGCGCCAGCAGCTGGGACGTTCAAGAGACCCAGTACTTC; CDR3 protein: CASSWDVQETQYF
clone size: once; V gene: TRBV2; D gene: TRBD1; J gene: TRBJ2-7; CDR3 DNA: TGTGCCGCCGGGTTCGGGACAGGGAACAACGAGCAGTACTTC; CDR3 protein: CAAGFGTGNNEQYF
clone size: NA; V gene: TRBV11-2; D gene: TRBD1; J gene: TRBJ1-2; CDR3 DNA: TGTGCCAGCAGATCCCTGATCCGGGACAGGGGGCGCGGGGGCTATGGCTACACCTTC; CDR3 protein: CASRSLIRDRGRGGYGYTF
clone size: NA; V gene: TRBV10-1; D gene: NA; J gene: TRBJ2-5; CDR3 DNA: TGCGCCAGCAGTGAGCAAGGGTATAAAGAGACCCAGTACTTC; CDR3 protein: CASSEQGYKETQYF
clone size: NA; V gene: TRBV14; D gene: NA; J gene: TRBJ1-6; CDR3 DNA: TGTGCCAGCGCCCAGTACAGGGCTTCACCCCTCCACTTT; CDR3 protein: CASAQYRASPLHF
clone size: NA; V gene: TRBV5-1; D gene: TRBD1; J gene: TRBJ1-1; CDR3 DNA: TGCGCCAGCAGCCAGGGGGCTAATACTGAAGCTTTCTTT; CDR3 protein: CASSQGANTEAFF
clone size: NA; V gene: TRBV6-1; D gene: TRBD1; J gene: TRBJ1-1; CDR3 DNA: TGTGCCAGTCTTCGGGACAGGGTGGGGGGAGCTTTCTTT; CDR3 protein: CASLRDRVGGAFF
clone size: NA; V gene: TRBV6-5; D gene: NA; J gene: TRBJ1-1; CDR3 DNA: TGTGCCAGCGGAATACAGGGGAACACTGAAGCTTTCTTT; CDR3 protein: CASGIQGNTEAFF
clone size: NA; V gene: TRBV30; D gene: NA; J gene: TRBJ2-1; CDR3 DNA: TGTGCCTGGATTAGGTTAGCGGACAATGAGCAGTTCTTC; CDR3 protein: CAWIRLADNEQFF
clone size: NA; V gene: TRBV7-2; D gene: NA; J gene: TRBJ2-2; CDR3 DNA: TGTGCCAGCAGCTCCGCGGGGCGGGCCAGGGAGCTGTTTTTT; CDR3 protein: CASSSAGRARELFF
clone size: once; V gene: TRBV2; D gene: NA; J gene: TRBJ1-1; CDR3 DNA: TGTGCCAGCAGTGAAGAAGCAGGGCAATTCACTGAAGCTTTCTTT; CDR3 protein: CASSEEAGQFTEAFF
clone size: once; V gene: TRBV5-6; D gene: NA; J gene: TRBJ1-3; CDR3 DNA: TGTGCCAGCAGCTTGGAAGGGCCTGGAAACACCATATATTTT; CDR3 protein: CASSLEGPGNTIYF
clone size: NA; V gene: TRBV4-1; D gene: TRBD1; J gene: TRBJ1-2; CDR3 DNA: TGCGCCAGCAGCCAAATGTCGACAGGGGGATACTATGGCTACACCTTC; CDR3 protein: CASSQMSTGGYYGYTF
clone size: NA; V gene: TRBV2; D gene: NA; J gene: TRBJ2-2; CDR3 DNA: TGTGCCAGCCAGGGCCCTAGGGACACCGGGGAGCTGTTTTTT; CDR3 protein: CASQGPRDTGELFF
clone size: NA; V gene: TRBV7-6; D gene: NA; J gene: TRBJ2-7; CDR3 DNA: TGTGCCAGCAGCCTCACTTCCTACGAGCAGTACTTC; CDR3 protein: CASSLTSYEQYF